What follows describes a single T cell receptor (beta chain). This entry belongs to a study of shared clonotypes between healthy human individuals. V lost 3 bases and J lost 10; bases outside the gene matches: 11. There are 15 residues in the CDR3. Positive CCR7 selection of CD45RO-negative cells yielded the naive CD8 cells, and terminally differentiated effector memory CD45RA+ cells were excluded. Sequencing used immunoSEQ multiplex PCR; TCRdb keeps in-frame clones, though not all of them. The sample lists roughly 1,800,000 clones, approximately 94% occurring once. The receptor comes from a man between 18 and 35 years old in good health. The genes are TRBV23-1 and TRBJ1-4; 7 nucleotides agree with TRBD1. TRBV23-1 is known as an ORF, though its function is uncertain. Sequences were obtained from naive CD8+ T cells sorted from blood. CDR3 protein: CASSHQGGGSGKLFF. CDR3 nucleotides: TGCGCCAGCAGTCATCAGGGGGGCGGGTCGGGAAAACTGTTTTTT.